This T cell receptor (beta chain) was identified in a study of cytomegalovirus exposure and HLA in healthy donors. Overall study: HLA-typed donors were the source of approximately 80 million unique TCRs, which an early data release held.

Points from the study as a whole: In a later analysis, a missense DCLRE1C variant was linked to TCR beta V- and J-gene trimming. Highest at DRB1 and lowest at HLA-C, TCR association rates differed among HLA loci in a later analysis.

13 Jbeta primers and 60 Vbeta primers were used for the PCR. TCRdb's copy holds only in-frame clones and misses some; the assay was immunoSEQ multiplex PCR. The data show around 130,000 clones, approximately 80% seen once. Worth noting for this clone: Its antigen is currently unknown.

Germline V gene sequence: CDR1 KGHSH, CDR2 LQKENI. Trimming took 2 bases from V and 0 from J; bases not matched to a gene: 10. There are 18 residues in the CDR3. The chain recombines TRBV18 with TRBJ2-1; TRBD2 matches at 7 bases. The clonotype was recovered from a woman aged 40 to 50 in good health and CMV-seronegative. Input material: PBMCs. This CDR3 reads CASSPVIAGRSSYNEQFF. The CDR3 DNA is TGTGCCAGCTCACCAGTGATAGCGGGCCGGAGCTCCTACAATGAGCAGTTCTTC.